These 29 T cell receptor beta chains were sequenced from one sample in a study of CD8+CD57+ T cells in acquired aplastic anemia. Patients included in sequencing had previously demonstrated CD8+CD57+ cell expansion by flow cytometry. Genomic DNA served as template for TCR beta VDJ and CDR3 profiling. MiXCR was run by TCRdb on the reads, yielding one entry per CDR3 protein. This sample yields roughly 250,000 distinct CDR3 sequences, of which around 43% are seen a single time; 7.8% belongs to the top ten. Sequencing used sorted CD4+, CD8+, or CD8+CD57+ T cells (not recorded which) from PBMCs. The source of these receptors is a human donor with aplastic anemia.

The genes are TRBV14 and TRBJ2-1, with D perhaps matching TRBD1 (5 bases). This CDR3 has 16 residues. Trimming shortened V by 0 bases and J by 2 bases, and 11 bases separated the two germline ends. Germline V CDR1 and CDR2: SGHDN, FVKESK. This chain's CDR3 is CASSQEWGITYNEQFF. Here the CDR3 DNA reads TGTGCCAGCAGCCAAGAATGGGGCATAACCTACAATGAGCAGTTCTTC.

This clonotype was seen only once. A junction boundary mismatches the germline segment, possibly from a read error. J is TRBJ2-1 and V is TRBV9; the match to TRBD2 covers 10 bases. Germline CDR1 SGDLS, CDR2 YYNGEE. The CDR3 is made up of 15 amino acids. CDR3 bases: TGCGCCAGCAGAGATCGGCCTAGCGGGAGAGATGAGCAGTTCTTC. Amino acids: CASRDRPSGRDEQFF. Full variable domain (missing parts from reference TRBV9 and TRBJ2-1): DSGVTQTPKHLITATGQRVTLRCSPRSGDLSVYWYQQSLDQGLQFLIQYYNGEERAKGNILERFSAQQFPDLHSELNLSSLELGDSALYFCASRDRPSGRDEQFFGPGTRLTVL.

This clonotype was observed at least ten times. The rearrangement links TRBV7-8 to TRBJ2-1, with D maybe TRBD2 (6 bases). The germline V and J ends were trimmed by 0 bases and 4 bases, with 10 bases remaining between them. Germline CDR1 reads SGHVS; CDR2 reads FQNEAQ. This CDR3 has 15 residues. CDR3 in amino acids: CASSLAVADYNEQFF. CDR3 nucleotides: TGTGCCAGCAGCTTAGCTGTAGCGGATTACAATGAGCAGTTCTTC.

This clonotype was seen repeatedly, ten times or more. The CDR3 reads CASSRGDRDGEQYF. The CDR3 DNA follows: TGTGCCAGTAGTAGAGGTGACAGGGACGGGGAGCAGTACTTC. The V and J genes are TRBV19 and TRBJ2-7; 7 nucleotides align to TRBD1. The CDR3 spans 14 residues. Germline-derived CDR1 and CDR2 are LNHDA and SQIVND (reference sequence). V gave up 4 bases and J gave up 7 bases; unmatched junction bases: 10.

This clonotype occurred many times. This chain joins TRBV7-3 and TRBJ2-3, with D unresolved. Germline values: CDR1 SGHTA, CDR2 FQGTGA. V lost 2 bases and J lost 0, with 9 bases in between. The CDR3 is 15 residues long. This CDR3 is CASSLGHSSTDTQYF. DNA for the CDR3: TGTGCCAGCAGCTTAGGGCACTCTAGCACAGATACGCAGTATTTT.

Regarding this clonotype: A much larger clone lies one base from this, so it may be a read error. The genes are TRBV7-9 and TRBJ1-1, with D possibly TRBD1 on 6 matching bases. V was cut by 5 bases and J by 11 bases, with 18 bases left in between. Germline CDR1 reads SEHNR; CDR2 reads FQNEAQ (reference sequence). The length of the CDR3 is 13 residues. As DNA, the CDR3 is TGTGCCAGCAGCCCTGAGTCCCGGGACAACGCTTTCTTT. It yields the protein CASSPESRDNAFF.

The sample holds many counts of this clonotype. This chain connects TRBV29-1 to TRBJ2-1, with 7 nucleotides matching TRBD2. The CDR3 is 14 residues long. Looked up from germline, CDR1 is SQVTM and CDR2 is ANQGSEA. V shed 2 bases and J 9 bases; nucleotides not matched to a gene: 10. The CDR3 protein is CSVEREAQWFEQFF. CDR3 bases: TGCAGCGTTGAACGGGAGGCCCAGTGGTTTGAGCAGTTCTTC.

This chain connects TRBV20-1 to TRBJ2-3, with D possibly TRBD1 on 6 matching bases. Germline assignment: CDR1 DFQATT and CDR2 SNEGSKA (reference sequence). Trimming cost V 5 bases and J 4 bases, with 19 bases left between them. The CDR3 covers 15 residues. CDR3 nucleotide sequence: TGCAGTGCTCGAACAGGGAGACCGACATCAGATACGCAGTATTTT. It is translated as CSARTGRPTSDTQYF.

The chain links TRBV7-3 to TRBJ2-7; D perhaps matches TRBD1 (6 bases). CDR1 SGHTA and CDR2 FQGTGA come from the germline V gene. CDR3 size: 13 residues. V lost 3 bases to trimming and J lost 4 bases, with 10 bases between them. The CDR3 nucleotides are TGTGCCAGCAGCTTCTCAGACAGGTACGAGCAGTACTTC. Translating it yields CASSFSDRYEQYF.

The chain recombines TRBV24-1 with TRBJ1-1, with 8 bases that match TRBD1. CDR1 and CDR2 from the germline V gene are KGHDR and SFDVKD. J gave up 10 bases and V 11 bases, and 11 bases lay outside the gene matches. The CDR3 sequence is 12 residues long. CDR3 residues: CASSPRTGPAFF. CDR3 nucleotides: TGTGCCAGCAGCCCTCGGACAGGGCCAGCTTTCTTT.

V usage is TRBV4-1 and J usage is TRBJ1-1, with a possible D match to TRBD1 (5 bases). The germline V gene has CDR1 MGHRA and CDR2 YSYEKL. V was shortened by 0 bases and J by 4 bases, with 21 bases between the two germline ends. The CDR3 is 18 residues long. The CDR3 protein is CASSQDDGSGALGTEAFF. DNA for the CDR3: TGCGCCAGCAGCCAAGATGACGGCTCTGGGGCTCTGGGCACTGAAGCTTTCTTT.

This clonotype was counted many times. CDR3 coding DNA: TGTGCCAGCAGTTTGAAGGGGGGCCCGGGGAACGAGCAGTACTTC. Amino acid sequence: CASSLKGGPGNEQYF. This chain uses TRBV12-3 or TRBV12-4 with TRBJ2-7; tentatively, D is TRBD1 or TRBD2 (6 bases each). V shed 3 bases and J shed 5 bases, with 17 bases lying between them. This CDR3 is built from 15 residues.

This clonotype showed up just once. The CDR3 end shows no conserved phenylalanine or tryptophan, and so a read error is likely. Because the CDR3's place on the DNA is in doubt, the DNA is left out and the CDR3 is given as listed by TCRdb. The chain has TRBV5-1 and TRBJ2-7. The CDR3 has 8 amino acids, counting both end residues. Germline-derived CDR1 and CDR2 are SGHRS and YFSETQ. The CDR3 reads CASSFLCY.

This clonotype was picked up a small number of times. The rearrangement joins TRBV6-1 to TRBJ2-7, with 8 bases lining up with TRBD2. V gave up 7 bases and J gave up 2 bases; unmatched junction bases: 4. The V gene's germline CDR1 is MNHNS and CDR2 SASEGT. This CDR3 contains 13 residues. The CDR3: CASTSGGTYEQYF. Written as DNA, the CDR3 is TGTGCCAGCACATCGGGGGGGACCTACGAGCAGTACTTC.

The chain uses TRBV6-2 or TRBV6-3 and TRBJ1-4; 9 nucleotides align to TRBD1. The germline CDR1 and CDR2 sequences are MNHEY and SVGEGT. CDR3 length: 15 residues. The V and J ends lost 0 bases and 14 bases, in that order; junction bases with no gene match: 10. The DNA for the CDR3 is TGTGCCAGCAGTTACTCGATTCGGGACAGGGTTCCCCTGTTTTTT. Amino acid sequence: CASSYSIRDRVPLFF.

As concerns this clonotype: This may stem from a read error, because a much larger clone lies one nucleotide away. This chain links TRBV5-8 with TRBJ2-7; D is possibly TRBD1 (5 bases). Germline CDR1 SGHTS, CDR2 YDEGEE. The CDR3 consists of 15 residues. V gave up 2 bases and J gave up 4 bases, with 16 bases separating them. The DNA of the CDR3 is TGTGCCAGCAGCTTTGGGGCAGGGAAGGGTTACGAGCAGTACTTC. This sequence encodes CASSFGAGKGYEQYF.

The sample holds a few counts of this clonotype. V gene TRBV2 combines with J gene TRBJ1-2; D call uncertain. The CDR3 contains 8 residues. V was trimmed by 7 bases and J by 11 bases, leaving 5 bases between them. From germline, CDR1 is SNHLY and CDR2 FYNNEI. CDR3 loop: CASMGYTF. CDR3 sequence (DNA): TGTGCCAGCATGGGGTACACCTTC.

This clonotype appeared many times. At one end, the junction sequence differs from germline, possibly due to a read error. The V gene is TRBV7-2, the J gene TRBJ2-7; 9 bases are shared with TRBD1. The CDR3 runs to 15 residues. The germline V gene encodes CDR1 SGHTA and CDR2 FQGNSA. CDR3 amino acids: CASSIARDRVYEQYF. In nucleotides, the CDR3 is TGTGCCAGCAGCATAGCCCGGGACAGGGTCTACGAGCAGTACTTC.

The chain combines TRBV10-3 with TRBJ1-1; D is perhaps TRBD1 (5 bases). V dropped 6 bases and J dropped 0 bases, with 8 bases sitting between them. The germline V gene encodes CDR1 ENHRY and CDR2 SYGVKD. The CDR3 has 13 residues. CDR3 residues: CAIRAGLNTEAFF. The CDR3 DNA reads as TGTGCCATCAGGGCAGGGTTGAACACTGAAGCTTTCTTT.

The chain has TRBV4-3 and TRBJ2-1, with D perhaps matching TRBD2 (7 bases). The ends were cut back, 0 bases at V and 10 bases at J, with 22 bases in the middle. There are 17 residues in the CDR3. CDR1 is LGHNA and CDR2 is YSLEER in the germline V gene. CDR3 DNA: TGCGCCAGCAGCCAAGAGCTGGGCGGGGGCCTGTTCGGCGAGCAGTTCTTC. Residues: CASSQELGGGLFGEQFF.

This clonotype was counted many times. J is TRBJ2-1 and V is TRBV7-8; 13 bases align to TRBD2. The CDR3 length is 16 residues. Per germline, CDR1 SGHVS and CDR2 FQNEAQ. Trimming removed 1 base from V and 3 bases from J; junction bases left unmatched: 0. The CDR3 loop is CASSLGTSGGYNEQFF. The CDR3 DNA reads as TGTGCCAGCAGCTTAGGGACTAGCGGGGGCTACAATGAGCAGTTCTTC.

The chain has TRBV7-9 and TRBJ2-1; D unresolved. CDR3 length: 10 residues. The germline gives CDR1 SEHNR, CDR2 FQNEAQ (reference sequence). The germline V and J ends were trimmed by 4 bases and 10 bases, with 5 bases remaining between them. The CDR3 loop reads CASSSAEQFF. DNA for the CDR3: TGTGCCAGCAGCTCAGCCGAGCAGTTCTTC.

This clonotype was counted ten times or more. The V call is TRBV5-6, the J call TRBJ1-3, with TRBD1 matching 7 bases. V was clipped by 0 bases and J by 0 bases; unmatched bases: 6. Germline V gene sequence: CDR1 SGHDT, CDR2 YYEEEE. The CDR3 is 17 residues long. The CDR3 DNA reads TGTGCCAGCAGCTTGGTGGGGGGACAGTACTCTGGAAACACCATATATTTT. It is translated as CASSLVGGQYSGNTIYF. The full variable domain, its missing parts supplied by reference TRBV5-6 and TRBJ1-3, is DAGVTQSPTHLIKTRGQQVTLRCSPKSGHDTVSWYQQALGQGPQFIFQYYEEEERQRGNFPDRFSGHQFPNYSSELNVNALLLGDSALYLCASSLVGGQYSGNTIYFGEGSWLTVV.

The rearrangement uses TRBV7-8 and TRBJ1-2; D not certain. The CDR3 runs to 15 residues. From germline, CDR1 is SGHVS and CDR2 FQNEAQ. Trimming took 1 base from V and 1 from J, leaving 10 bases between them. This CDR3 is CASSLGGSLNYGYTF. In nucleotides, the CDR3 is TGTGCCAGCAGCTTAGGAGGGAGTCTTAACTATGGCTACACCTTC.

The table lists this clonotype with a few counts. This chain connects TRBV27 to TRBJ2-1; 9 bases match TRBD2. CDR1 is MNHEY, CDR2 SMNVEV, per germline (reference sequence). The CDR3 has 15 amino acids. The V and J ends lost 2 bases and 5 bases, in that order; junction bases with no gene match: 4. CDR3 in amino acids: CASSLPSSGDNEQFF. The CDR3 DNA reads as TGTGCCAGCAGTTTACCGTCTAGCGGGGACAATGAGCAGTTCTTC.

A remark on this clonotype: A much larger clonotype is one base distant, so this may be a read error. This chain joins TRBV28 and TRBJ1-2; D is undetermined. There are 13 residues in the CDR3. Germline V CDR1 and CDR2: MDHEN, SYDVKM. The CDR3 DNA reads TGTGCCAGCAGTGCGGTGGGTAACTATGGCCACACCTTC. Amino acids: CASSAVGNYGHTF.

This clonotype was seen a single time. The chain employs TRBV29-1 and TRBJ1-2; D is possibly TRBD1 (6 bases). The germline V gene encodes CDR1 SQVTM and CDR2 ANQGSEA. The CDR3 sequence is 15 residues long. Trimming left V 8 bases short and J 0 bases short, with 19 bases between. CDR3 DNA: TGCAGCTCAGGTGGGGGCGGAAGGACTAACTATGGCTACACCTTC. This translates into CSSGGGGRTNYGYTF.

The chain combines TRBV6-5 with TRBJ1-1; D not resolved. CDR3 length: 13 residues. V lost 4 bases and J lost 1, with 7 bases in between. Germline loops: CDR1 MNHEY, CDR2 SVGAGI. The CDR3 spells CASSSTSNTEAFF. The CDR3 DNA follows: TGTGCCAGCAGTTCGACTTCGAACACTGAAGCTTTCTTT.

This chain joins TRBV3-1 and TRBJ2-4, with TRBD2 identical over 13 bases. There are 16 residues in the CDR3. The germline CDR1 and CDR2 sequences are LGHDT and YNNKEL (reference sequence). The ends lost 6 bases at V and 0 bases at J; junction bases unmatched: 2. CDR3: CASRRTSGGAKNIQYF. The CDR3 nucleotides are TGTGCCAGCAGGCGGACTAGCGGGGGAGCCAAAAACATTCAGTACTTC.